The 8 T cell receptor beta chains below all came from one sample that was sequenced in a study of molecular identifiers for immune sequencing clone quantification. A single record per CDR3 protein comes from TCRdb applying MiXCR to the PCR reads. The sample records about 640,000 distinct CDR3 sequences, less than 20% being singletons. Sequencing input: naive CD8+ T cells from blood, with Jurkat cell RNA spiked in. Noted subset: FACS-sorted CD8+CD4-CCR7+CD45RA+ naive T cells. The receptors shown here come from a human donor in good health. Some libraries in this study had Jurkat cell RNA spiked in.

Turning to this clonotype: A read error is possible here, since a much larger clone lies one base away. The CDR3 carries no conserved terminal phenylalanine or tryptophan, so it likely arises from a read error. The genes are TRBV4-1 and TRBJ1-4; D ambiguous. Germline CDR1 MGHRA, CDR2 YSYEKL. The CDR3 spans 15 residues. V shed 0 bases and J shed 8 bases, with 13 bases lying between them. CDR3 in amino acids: CASSQEEGSGEKLFL. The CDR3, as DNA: TGCGCCAGCAGCCAAGAGGAGGGTTCAGGAGAAAAACTGTTTCTT.

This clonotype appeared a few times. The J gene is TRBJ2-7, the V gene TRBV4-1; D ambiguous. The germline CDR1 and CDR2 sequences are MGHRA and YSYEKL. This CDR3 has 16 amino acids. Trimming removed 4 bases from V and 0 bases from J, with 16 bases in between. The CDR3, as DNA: TGCGCCAGCAGCCCAAGTACATGGGGTAGCTCCTACGAGCAGTACTTC. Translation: CASSPSTWGSSYEQYF.

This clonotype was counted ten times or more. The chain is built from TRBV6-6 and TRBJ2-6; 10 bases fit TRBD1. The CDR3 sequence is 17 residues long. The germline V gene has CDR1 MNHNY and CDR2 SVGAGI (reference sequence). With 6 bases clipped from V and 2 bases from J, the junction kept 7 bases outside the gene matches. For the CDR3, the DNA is TGTGCCAGCAGACTCCCGGGGACAGGGGCTGGGGCCAACGTCCTGACTTTC. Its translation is CASRLPGTGAGANVLTF.

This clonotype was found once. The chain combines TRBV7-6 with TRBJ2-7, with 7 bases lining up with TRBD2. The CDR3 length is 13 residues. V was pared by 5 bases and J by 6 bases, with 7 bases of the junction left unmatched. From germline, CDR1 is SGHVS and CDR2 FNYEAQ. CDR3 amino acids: CASSGGGSGEQYF. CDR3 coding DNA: TGTGCCAGCAGCGGGGGGGGGAGCGGCGAGCAGTACTTC. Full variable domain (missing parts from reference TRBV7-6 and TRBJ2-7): GAGVSQSPRYKVTKRGQDVALRCDPISGHVSLYWYRQALGQGPEFLTYFNYEAQQDKSGLPNDRFSAERPEGSISTLTIQRTEQRDSAMYRCASSGGGSGEQYFGPGTRLTVT.

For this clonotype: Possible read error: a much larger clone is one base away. The CDR3 protein is CASSVWGMSSGSTDTQYF. DNA of the CDR3: TGTGCCAGCAGTGTATGGGGTATGTCTAGCGGGAGCACAGATACGCAGTATTTT. The chain uses TRBV6-1 and TRBJ2-3; 8 bases agree with TRBD2. J was trimmed by 0 bases and V by 4 bases; bases with no gene match: 12. The germline CDR1 and CDR2 sequences are MNHNS and SASEGT. The CDR3 extends over 18 amino acids.

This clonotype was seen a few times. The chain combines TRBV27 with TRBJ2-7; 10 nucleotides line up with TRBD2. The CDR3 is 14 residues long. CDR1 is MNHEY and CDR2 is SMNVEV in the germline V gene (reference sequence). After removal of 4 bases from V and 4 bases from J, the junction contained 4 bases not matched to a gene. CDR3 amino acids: CASSYGLAAYEQYF. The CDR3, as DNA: TGTGCCAGCAGTTATGGACTAGCGGCTTACGAGCAGTACTTC.

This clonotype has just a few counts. The CDR3 region is CASSVVRYGYTF. The DNA for the CDR3 is TGTGCCAGCAGCGTAGTAAGATATGGCTACACCTTC. J is TRBJ1-2 and V is TRBV9; D unclear. This CDR3 contains 12 residues. V lost 0 bases, J lost 5 bases, and 5 bases lay in between. Looked up from germline, CDR1 is SGDLS and CDR2 is YYNGEE.

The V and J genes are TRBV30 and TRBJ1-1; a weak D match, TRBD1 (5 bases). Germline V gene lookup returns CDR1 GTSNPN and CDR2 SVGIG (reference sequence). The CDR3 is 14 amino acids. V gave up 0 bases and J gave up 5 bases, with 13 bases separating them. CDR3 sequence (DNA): TGTGCCTGGAGTGTAACCGGGGGGAGTACTGAAGCTTTCTTT. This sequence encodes CAWSVTGGSTEAFF.